This T cell receptor (beta chain) appears in the sequencing data of a study of cytotoxic CD8 clonotypes in ibrutinib-treated CLL. There are a few counts of this clone. The CDR3 is 14 amino acids. From germline, CDR1 is ENHRY and CDR2 SYGVKD. V was trimmed by 11 bases and J by 4 bases, leaving 20 bases between them. The targeted sequencing depth was 1 in 200,000 to 1 in 1 million T cells. The table came from immunoSEQ multiplex PCR; TCRdb's copy has only in-frame clones and leaves some out. The profile shows more than 25,000 clones, 76% of them singletons. The chain combines TRBV10-3 with TRBJ2-5; D assignment may be TRBD1 or TRBD2 (5 bases each). The clonotype originates from a human donor with chronic lymphocytic leukemia. The source was PBMCs, collected after 36 months of ibrutinib treatment. In DNA, the CDR3 is TGTGCCTCCAGCCGAGGGGACCGAGGAGAGACCCAGTACTTC. It translates to CASSRGDRGETQYF.